The present T cell receptor (beta chain) was sequenced within a study of blood T cell repertoires in COVID-19. Germline-derived CDR1 and CDR2 are SGHVS and FQNEAQ. The V gene end was trimmed by 1 base and the J gene end by 3 bases; junction bases not matched to a gene: 2. This CDR3 has 14 residues. Sequencing used immunoSEQ multiplex PCR; TCRdb keeps in-frame clones, though not all of them. The sample lists under 300,000 clones, 82% occurring once. This TCR derives from a woman older than 75 with active or convalescent COVID-19. The chain employs TRBV7-8 and TRBJ1-1, with 7 bases that match TRBD1. Sequencing was carried out using peripheral blood. The CDR3 sequence is CASSLEGGYTEAFF. CDR3 coding DNA: TGTGCCAGCAGCTTAGAAGGGGGCTACACTGAAGCTTTCTTT.